This T cell receptor (beta chain) was found in a study of CXCR4 blockade with PD-1 therapy in pancreatic cancer. Comments on this clone: Its antigen remains unknown.

No neoadjuvant therapy was given before resection to the patients supplying these archived tumor blocks. CDR1 and CDR2 from the germline V gene are SGHRS and YFSETQ. The CDR3 runs 14 residues. V lost 0 bases and J lost 6, with 10 bases in between. Study results and caveats: More frequent amino acid clones had more nucleotide rearrangements, suggesting convergent selection. Survival did not correlate with tumor clonality, which averaged approximately 0.15 versus 0.05.

The data were produced by immunoSEQ multiplex PCR, yet TCRdb's version contains in-frame clones alone and is incomplete. The sample lists several thousand clones; roughly two fifths were seen once. The clonotype originates from a human donor with pancreatic ductal adenocarcinoma. The V call is TRBV5-1, the J call TRBJ2-1, with D unresolved. The sample was tumor tissue. As DNA, the CDR3 is TGCGCCAGCAGCTTGGTTTCCGGGCTCAATGAGCAGTTCTTC. Translating it yields CASSLVSGLNEQFF.